The entry below describes one TCR beta chain. The antigen is undetermined. The germline and genes are mouse ones. The read comes to an end 4 residues before the CDR3 does, leaving the germline J gene to fill in the end. Additional DNA sequences in this sample encode the identical CDR3. Extraction of RNA preceded its reverse transcription into cDNA, which served as the sequencing template. Clones were read by immunoSEQ multiplex PCR, and TCRdb kept only the in-frame ones, dropping some. This sample comprises over 250,000 clones, none seen once only. This entry is derived from a study of CD8+ T cells in alopecia areata. General study points: Sequence data from scalp samples additionally include resident alphabeta T cells of normal skin.

Markers including CD4, CD8alpha, NKG2D and NKG2ACE guided sorting of pooled cutaneous lymph node cells. Germline-derived CDR1 and CDR2 are NSHNY and SYGAGN. The CDR3 sequence is 14 residues long. The rearrangement joins TRBV13-1 to TRBJ2-5; a possible D gene is TRBD1 (6 bases). Material: CD4+ T cells sorted from a lymph node. The receptor was derived from a C3H/HeJ mouse with alopecia areata. MHC haplotype of the mouse line: H2-k. The CDR3 loop reads CASSDAPGEDTQYF. CDR3 DNA (partial): TGTGCCAGCAGTGATGCACCAGGGGAAGAC.